This TCR beta chain was observed in a study of T cell changes during pregnancy in multiple sclerosis. V lost 6 bases to trimming and J lost 6 bases; unmatched junction nucleotides: 2. The CDR3 spans 13 residues. Germline V CDR1 and CDR2: WSHSY, SAAADI. Using immunoSEQ multiplex PCR, the repertoire was profiled, and TCRdb retains in-frame clones only, with some absent. Among approximately 80,000 clones listed, 94% were seen once. This receptor was obtained from a female donor with multiple sclerosis, enrolled in a pregnancy study. This chain uses TRBV10-2 with TRBJ1-1, with 12 bases matching TRBD1. The sample in question was peripheral blood, obtained in the third trimester of pregnancy. The CDR3 region has the DNA TGCGCCAGCAGGGGACAGGGGGCAGCTGAAGCTTTCTTT. Its protein is CASRGQGAAEAFF.